Presented here are 12 T cell receptor beta chains from one specimen sequenced in a study of vaccination and CD4 T cells after COVID-19. Treatment meaning: roughly 11-day PBMC culture with coronavirus spike peptide pools or control peptides (ViraFEST assay). The Oncomine TCR Beta short-read assay generated sequence data from the DNA of cultured CD4+ T cells. TCRdb used MiXCR to reprocess the PCR reads, holding one entry per CDR3 protein. In the table there are about 14,000 distinct CDR3 sequences, 25% to 35% of which are singletons. The antigens of these receptors remain unknown. The sample taken for sequencing was cultured CD4+ T cells from blood. These receptors were collected from a human donor with COVID-19.

This chain uses TRBV11-2 with TRBJ1-4; tentatively, D is TRBD1 (6 bases). CDR3 length: 11 amino acids. Trimming took 5 bases from V and 14 from J, leaving 12 bases between them. Germline CDR1 reads SGHAT; CDR2 reads FQNNGV. CDR3 region: CASSGNRVLFF. CDR3 DNA sequence: TGTGCCAGCAGCGGAAACAGGGTCCTGTTTTTT.

The chain uses TRBV12-3 or TRBV12-4 and TRBJ1-5; TRBD1 agrees at 7 bases. Losses at the gene ends were 5 bases for V and 7 bases for J; bases not matched to a gene: 8. This CDR3 is built from 14 residues. CDR3 loop: CASSPGGVGQPQHF. CDR3 in DNA: TGTGCCAGCAGTCCAGGGGGGGTGGGCCAGCCCCAGCATTTT.

V gene TRBV19 combines with J gene TRBJ2-7, with 12 positions matching TRBD2. V shed 4 bases, J shed 0 bases, and the junction held 4 bases outside the gene matches. CDR1 and CDR2 from the germline V gene are LNHDA and SQIVND (reference sequence). The CDR3 length is 16 residues. CDR3 amino acids: CASSSLAGGRSYEQYF. The CDR3 nucleotides are TGTGCCAGTAGTAGCCTAGCGGGGGGGCGCTCCTACGAGCAGTACTTC. The variable domain in full, completed from reference TRBV19 and TRBJ2-7, reads DGGITQSPKYLFRKEGQNVTLSCEQNLNHDAMYWYRQDPGQGLRLIYYSQIVNDFQKGDIAEGYSVSREKKESFPLTVTSAQKNPTAFYLCASSSLAGGRSYEQYFGPGTRLTVT.

This chain joins TRBV4-1 and TRBJ2-3; 7 bases match TRBD1. Germline assignment: CDR1 MGHRA and CDR2 YSYEKL. This CDR3 spans 17 amino acids. The J segment lost 2 bases and the V segment lost 3 bases, leaving 11 bases of the junction unmatched. CDR3 nucleotides: TGCGCCAGCAGCCAGGCTTTCGGGGACAGTTACACAGATACGCAGTATTTT. This sequence encodes CASSQAFGDSYTDTQYF.

This clonotype is judged medium-sized. This rearrangement joins TRBV6-1 to TRBJ1-2, with no clear D. Germline lookup yields CDR1 MNHNS and CDR2 SASEGT. V was clipped by 8 bases and J by 8 bases, with 15 bases between them. CDR3 length: 12 amino acids. The CDR3 coding sequence is TGTGCCAGCGCCCGTCAGTTCGGCGGCTACACCTTC. It encodes CASARQFGGYTF.

The chain links TRBV7-2 to TRBJ2-1; D unresolved. The V gene lost 1 base and the J gene lost 8 bases, with 12 bases spanning the gap. The V gene's germline CDR1 is SGHTA and CDR2 FQGNSA. CDR3 length equals 14 residues. The CDR3 bases are TGTGCCAGCAGCTTAGTTCCTATCTCCCATGAGCAGTTCTTC. Its translation is CASSLVPISHEQFF.

Remarks on this clonotype: This may stem from a read error, because a much larger clone lies one nucleotide away. This chain uses TRBV6-1 with TRBJ2-2, with D uncertain. CDR1 and CDR2 (germline): MNHNS, SASEGT. The CDR3 contains 15 residues. The CDR3 sequence is CVSSKTITNTGELFF. The DNA for the CDR3 is TGTGTCAGCAGCAAGACAATCACGAACACCGGGGAGCTGTTTTTT.

On this clonotype itself: A junction boundary mismatches the germline segment, possibly from a read error. The chain employs TRBV20-1 and TRBJ2-2; 11 bases are a match to TRBD2. Per germline, CDR1 DFQATT and CDR2 SNEGSKA (reference sequence). The CDR3 consists of 15 residues. The DNA for the CDR3 is TGCAGTGCTAGAACTAGCGGGGGTGGCTCCGGGGGGCTGTTTTTT. It yields the protein CSARTSGGGSGGLFF.

This clonotype was counted a few times. The chain uses TRBV10-1 and TRBJ2-7, with 8 bases identical to TRBD1. This CDR3 has 16 amino acids. Germline V gene lookup returns CDR1 WNHNN and CDR2 SYGVQD (reference sequence). With V trimmed by 2 bases and J by 4 bases, 10 bases remained unmatched. The DNA for the CDR3 is TGCGCCAGCAGTGAGCCTACAGGGGGTTTCGATTACGAGCAGTACTTC. Encoded protein: CASSEPTGGFDYEQYF.

This clonotype was counted only a few times. V is TRBV11-2 and J is TRBJ2-5; 8 bases line up with TRBD1. Germline V gene data show CDR1 as SGHAT and CDR2 as FQNNGV. The CDR3 consists of 14 residues. The V segment lost 5 bases and the J segment 4 bases; nucleotides outside the gene matches: 6. The CDR3 DNA follows: TGTGCCAGCAGCCCGCAGGGGGCCGGAGAGACCCAGTACTTC. It codes for CASSPQGAGETQYF.

This clonotype was recorded a few times. The chain has TRBV12-3 or TRBV12-4 and TRBJ1-2, with D unclear. The ends were cut back, 3 bases at V and 5 bases at J, with 10 bases in the middle. This CDR3 has 13 amino acids. Here the CDR3 DNA reads TGTGCCAGCAGTTTCAAGGGAAATTATGGCTACACCTTC. This encodes CASSFKGNYGYTF.

The J gene is TRBJ1-1, the V gene TRBV4-2; D remains unclear. Looked up from germline, CDR1 is LGHNA and CDR2 is YNFKEQ. The length of the CDR3 is 11 residues. The V end was cut by 0 bases, the J end by 5 bases, with 1 base between. The CDR3 sequence is CASSQETEAFF. In DNA form, the CDR3 reads TGTGCCAGCAGCCAAGAGACTGAAGCTTTCTTT.